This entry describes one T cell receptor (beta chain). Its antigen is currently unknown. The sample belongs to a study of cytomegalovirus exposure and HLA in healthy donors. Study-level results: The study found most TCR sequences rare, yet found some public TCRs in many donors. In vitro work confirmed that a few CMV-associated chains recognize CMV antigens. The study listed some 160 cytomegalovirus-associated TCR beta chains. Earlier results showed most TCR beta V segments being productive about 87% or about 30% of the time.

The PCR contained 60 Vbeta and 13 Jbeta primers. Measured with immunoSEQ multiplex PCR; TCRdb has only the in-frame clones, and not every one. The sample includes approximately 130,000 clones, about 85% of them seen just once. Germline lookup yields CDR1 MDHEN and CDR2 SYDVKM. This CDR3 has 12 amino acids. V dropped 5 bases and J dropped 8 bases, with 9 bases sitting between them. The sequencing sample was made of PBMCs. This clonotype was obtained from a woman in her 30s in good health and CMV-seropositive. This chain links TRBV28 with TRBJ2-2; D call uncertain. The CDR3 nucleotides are TGTGCCAGCAGTCTACCCCGAGGGGAGCTGTTTTTT. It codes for CASSLPRGELFF.